This T cell receptor beta chain was sequenced in a study of T cell repertoires in cytomegalovirus infection. Study at large: Used in the study were CMV epitopes, some recently identified and HLA-C-restricted, others well-studied and HLA-B-restricted. It can be stated that public TCR beta signatures indicated CMV infection as well as a matching HLA type. Notes on the study in general: Ex vivo responses were dominated by HLA-C-restricted CMV-specific TCR beta clonotypes. The cumulative frequency of public TCR beta families identified carriers of CMV plus the relevant HLA.

TCRdb called the reads again in MiXCR, with one record for every CDR3 protein. In the table there are roughly 310,000 distinct CDR3 sequences, 25% to 30% of which are singletons. The CDR3 covers 12 residues. Germline CDR1 MNHEY, CDR2 SMNVEV (reference sequence). Trimming stripped 5 bases from V and 10 bases from J, with 14 bases between. With regard to this clonotype: Antigen: not known.

The TCR sequence derives from a human donor in good health (CMV status not recorded). Some clones in this sample may be carry-over from other donors' samples. The J gene is TRBJ1-1, the V gene TRBV27, with D possibly TRBD1 on 5 matching bases. The sequencing used cultured PBMCs, collected from culture after CMV antigen stimulation. The CDR3 sequence is CASSPSRGVAFF. The CDR3 coding sequence is TGTGCCAGCAGTCCTTCGAGGGGAGTAGCTTTCTTT.